This T cell receptor (beta chain) came from a study of blood T cell repertoires in COVID-19. Whole-study context: There were acute and convalescent COVID-19 samples, and they came from the United States, Italy and Spain.

The V gene end was trimmed by 5 bases and the J gene end by 5 bases; junction bases not matched to a gene: 2. The germline V gene encodes CDR1 SGHAT and CDR2 FQNNGV. The CDR3 contains 14 residues. As originally analysed: Reference gene primer amplification in the assay estimated nucleated cell counts. The table came from immunoSEQ multiplex PCR; TCRdb's copy has only in-frame clones and leaves some out. That table furnishes V, J and clone size, whereas the DNA furnished D and trimming. This table has about 65,000 clones, 80% to 95% appearing once. The sequenced sample was peripheral blood. This receptor was identified in a man between 65 and 85 years old with active COVID-19. This sequence joins TRBV11-2 and TRBJ2-5, with 13 bases aligning to TRBD2. The CDR3 DNA is TGTGCCAGCAGCAAACTAGCGGGGGGGGAGACCCAGTACTTC. Encoded protein: CASSKLAGGETQYF.